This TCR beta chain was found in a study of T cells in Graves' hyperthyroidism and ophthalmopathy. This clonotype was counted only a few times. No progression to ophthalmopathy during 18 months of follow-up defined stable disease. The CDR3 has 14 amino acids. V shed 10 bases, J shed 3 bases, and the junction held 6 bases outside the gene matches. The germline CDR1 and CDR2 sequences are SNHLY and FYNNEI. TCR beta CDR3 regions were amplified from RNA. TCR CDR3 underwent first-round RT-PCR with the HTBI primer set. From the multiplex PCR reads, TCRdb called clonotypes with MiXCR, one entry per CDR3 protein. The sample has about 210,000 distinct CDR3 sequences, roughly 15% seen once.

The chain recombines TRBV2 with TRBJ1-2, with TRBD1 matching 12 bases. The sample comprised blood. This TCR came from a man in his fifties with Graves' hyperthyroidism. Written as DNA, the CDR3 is TGTGCCATGGGACAGGGGGCGATGGACTATGGCTACACCTTC. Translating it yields CAMGQGAMDYGYTF.